This TCR beta chain is drawn from a study of cytomegalovirus exposure and HLA in healthy donors. V lost 4 bases and J 2 bases, leaving 18 bases between the germline ends. CDR1 and CDR2 (germline): SGDLS, YYNGEE. The CDR3 sequence is 16 residues long. Using immunoSEQ multiplex PCR, the repertoire was profiled, and TCRdb retains in-frame clones only, with some absent. The repertoire consists of approximately 220,000 clones, with approximately 80% occurring once and the leading ten covering about 14%. The sequenced sample was PBMCs. This clonotype was obtained from a woman in her 30s in good health and CMV-seropositive. This chain connects TRBV9 to TRBJ1-1; no firm D call. Here the CDR3 reads CASSPNPEPVNTEAFF. In DNA form, the CDR3 reads TGTGCCAGCAGCCCAAACCCCGAGCCAGTTAACACTGAAGCTTTCTTT.